The clone carrying this T cell receptor beta chain showed up many times. V lost 1 base and J lost 6, with 9 bases in between. The CDR3 contains 13 residues. RNA transcripts provided the source from which TCR beta CDR3 regions were amplified. First-round RT-PCR of the TCR CDR3 relied on the HTBI primer set. TCRdb passed the multiplex PCR reads through MiXCR, listing each CDR3 protein once. Seen here are roughly 380,000 distinct CDR3 sequences, under 20% observed once, and the top ten hold about 3.5%. The record originates from a study of T cells in Graves' hyperthyroidism and ophthalmopathy. The rearrangement joins TRBV12-3 or TRBV12-4 to TRBJ1-2, with a tentative D call TRBD1 (5 bases). Specimen: blood. The sequence derives from a woman aged 18 to 35 with Graves' hyperthyroidism. The CDR3 bases are TGTGCCAGCAGTTTAGGCAGGGATGATGGCTACACCTTC. Translated, it gives CASSLGRDDGYTF.